This T cell receptor beta chain was documented in a study of response to subunit inactivated influenza vaccine (dated by TCRdb to about 2018). In the study overall: The study used deep quantitative T cell receptor repertoire profiling to track responses to a trivalent subunit inactivated influenza vaccine. Results the study describes overall, beyond this receptor: It was suggested by the authors that each seasonal influenza vaccination may recruit only a limited number of new T cells.

Receptor amplification or capture employed RT-PCR. Sequencer: Illumina HiSeq 2500. In TCRdb, the public reads were trimmed at Q25 with fastp and aligned with MiXCR, with productive beta chains retained. Entries are consolidated by CDR3 protein sequence, retaining the most common genes and DNA. The sample table contains more than 500,000 distinct CDR3 sequences; only one count was recorded for approximately 10% of them. The ten largest make up 8% to 13% of the sample. On this clonotype itself: Its antigen is not yet known. No qualities accompany the bases; no much larger clone lies one base away.

Compared with germline, V lacks 1 base and J lacks 6 bases; bases without a gene match: 3. The germline V gene encodes CDR1 GTSNPN and CDR2 SVGIG (reference sequence). Measured from the cysteine to the phenylalanine, the CDR3 is 15 residues long. CDR3 DNA is the only sequence kept; it has 45 bases, read in frame from the first base. These data also featured in a second study, about T cells expressing NK-cell markers. That second report states: 5'RACE template switching, by which a universal primer site and unique molecular identifiers were added, was used to make TCR beta cDNA libraries. TCR beta-chain repertoires were profiled in sorted CD3+CD56+NKG2C+, CD3+CD56+NKG2C- and CD3+CD56-NKG2C+ T-cell subsets from seven or eight donors. Seven of the eight sequenced donors were HCMV-seropositive and one was HCMV-seronegative. In several experiments an anti-gammadeltaTCR antibody was added to restrict sorting to alphabetaTCR-expressing T cells. In six donors, the dominant CD3+CD56+NKG2C+ clonotypes were among the top 10 CD8+ clonotypes and accounted for roughly 1.0-7.5% of CD8+ T cells. Those dominant clonotypes were again the most abundant among CD3+CD56-NKG2C+ cells in a few donors, at about 28.3-60.1%. Whether the expanded NKG2C-expressing T cell clones were specific for HCMV antigens remained unclear. The study sequenced eight donors, all healthy volunteers chosen at random: three men and five women. To determine HCMV serostatus, a commercial ELISA kit was used to detect HCMV-specific IgG in serum. Peripheral blood mononuclear cells were isolated from blood by Ficoll density gradient centrifugation. For about 6 donors, unsorted PBMC were also used to sequence bulk peripheral blood T-cell repertoires. cDNA synthesis was primed from the TCR beta constant segment, followed by two successive PCR amplification steps. Libraries were sequenced as 2 x 150 bp reads on Illumina HiSeq 2000/2500, MiSeq or NextSeq. MIGEC was used to demultiplex reads and group reads by UMI, and MiTCR was used to assemble and quantify clonotypes. To remove erroneous sequences, TCR cDNA sequences were retained only when supported by two or more reads. Downstream repertoire analysis used the tcR package, and clonotypes were matched across fractions by CDR3 nucleotide sequence plus V segment. VDJmatch was used to annotate antigen specificity against VDJdb, with one amino acid substitution in CDR3 permitted.

Here the chain combines TRBV30 and TRBJ2-2; TRBD1 agrees with 12 junctional bases. The receptor comes from a man in his fifties or sixties who received an inactivated influenza vaccine. Donor details come from another sample of the same person, matched by shared clones. Sequencing used PBMCs from blood, obtained on the day of vaccination. The sequenced DNA is TGTGCCTGGAGTGGGGGACAGGGGGCTGCCGGGGAGCTGTTTTTT. Its amino acids are CAWSGGQGAAGELFF.